A selection of T cell receptor beta chains follows, all from one sample in a study of T cells in Graves' hyperthyroidism and ophthalmopathy. Each CDR3 protein is one row after TCRdb ran MiXCR on the multiplex PCR reads. The sample comprises approximately 870,000 distinct CDR3 sequences, around 38% of which are singletons, and 8.9% rests with the top ten. The sample consisted of blood. The receptors were gathered from a man younger than 35 with Graves' hyperthyroidism. CDR3s include the opening cysteine and the closing phenylalanine or tryptophan. Fields, in order: V gene, D gene, clone size, CDR3 length, J gene, CDR3 DNA, CDR3 protein. A D gene is named only where the DNA matches it firmly. Size is omitted from some rows. Given values are once, few, many or a class for expanded clones.

TRBV7-9	NA	NA	16	TRBJ1-1	TGTGCCAGCAGCCCCCGGACAGCTACCATGAACACTGAAGCTTTCTTT	CASSPRTATMNTEAFF
TRBV7-8	NA	few	16	TRBJ2-7	TGTGCCAGCAGCTCGGTCCTCCAGGGAGGCCCCTACGAGCAGTACTTC	CASSSVLQGGPYEQYF
TRBV5-6	TRBD1	NA	14	TRBJ1-1	TGTGCCAGCAGCTTGGACAGGGGGACGAGGGAAGCTTTCTTT	CASSLDRGTREAFF
TRBV14	NA	NA	14	TRBJ1-2	NA	CASSQDFGTGINTF
TRBV15	NA	many	12	TRBJ1-3	TGTGCCACCAGCATCGGGCTAAGCACCATATATTTT	CATSIGLSTIYF
TRBV6-5	NA	NA	15	TRBJ1-1	TGTGCCAGCAGTTACACGGGACCCACCAACACTGAAGCTTTCTTT	CASSYTGPTNTEAFF
TRBV19	TRBD1	NA	14	TRBJ1-1	TGTGCCACCCAGGACAGGGGAGGTTTGGCTGAAGCTTTCTTT	CATQDRGGLAEAFF
TRBV5-1	TRBD1	NA	14	TRBJ1-1	TGCGCCAGCAGCATGGACAGGATAAACACTGAAGCTTTCTTT	CASSMDRINTEAFF
TRBV9	NA	NA	15	TRBJ1-5	TGTGCCAGCAGCGTAGAGGGGAAGACGGAACAGCCCCAGCATTTT	CASSVEGKTEQPQHF
TRBV7-9	NA	NA	12	TRBJ2-7	TGTGCCAGCAGCTTATATCCCCCCGAGCAGTACTTC	CASSLYPPEQYF
TRBV6-5	NA	NA	14	TRBJ2-2	TGTGCCAGCAGTTACCTAGACAGAGCCGGGGAGCTGTTTTTT	CASSYLDRAGELFF
TRBV2	NA	few	15	TRBJ1-6	TGTGCCAGCAGTAAACGGGACCAAATGAATTCACCCCTCCACTTT	CASSKRDQMNSPLHF
TRBV24-1	NA	NA	11	TRBJ2-2	TGTGCCACAGGGGACCGCCGGGAGCTGTTTTTT	CATGDRRELFF
TRBV4-1	TRBD1	NA	16	TRBJ2-7	TGCGCCAGCAGCCAACCCGGACAGGGGCGCTCCTACGAGCAGTACTTC	CASSQPGQGRSYEQYF
TRBV7-2	TRBD2	many	15	TRBJ2-7	TGTGCCAGCACCTCCAGCGGGAGTCTTCGCTACGAGCAGTACTTC	CASTSSGSLRYEQYF
TRBV2	NA	NA	15	TRBJ2-2	TGTGCCAGCAGTTTAGGGCCTGGCTACACCGGGGAGCTGTTTTTT	CASSLGPGYTGELFF
TRBV6-5	TRBD1	once	16	TRBJ2-5	TGTGCCAGCAGCCAAGGGTCGAGACAGGGGGGAGAGACCCAGTACTTC	CASSQGSRQGGETQYF
TRBV10-2	TRBD1	many	14	TRBJ2-7	TGCGCCAGCCAGCCGGGACAGGGGTCCTACGAGCAGTACTTC	CASQPGQGSYEQYF
TRBV2	NA	few	15	TRBJ2-2	TGTGCCAGCAGTGAGGGACACACGAACACCGGGGAGCTGTTTTTT	CASSEGHTNTGELFF
TRBV6-5	NA	NA	13	TRBJ2-2	TGTGCCAGCAGTTACCCCCTGGCCGGGGAGCTGTTTTTT	CASSYPLAGELFF
TRBV29-1	NA	many	12	TRBJ2-2	TGCAGCGTCTTTCGGGTAAACGGGGAGCTGTTTTTT	CSVFRVNGELFF
TRBV15	NA	NA	16	TRBJ1-5	TGTGCCACAGGGCCAGGCCGGGGATATAGCAATCAGCCCCAGCATTTT	CATGPGRGYSNQPQHF
TRBV5-6	TRBD1	many	16	TRBJ1-5	TGTGCCAGCAGCCGGGGACAGACCGTTAGCAATCAGCCCCAGCATTTT	CASSRGQTVSNQPQHF
TRBV13	TRBD1	NA	16	TRBJ1-1	TGTGCCAGCAGCCTAGTCCGGGACAGGGGGAGAACTGAAGCTTTCTTT	CASSLVRDRGRTEAFF
TRBV7-8	NA	NA	16	TRBJ2-6	TGTGCCAGCAGCTTGGAAGGGAGCTCTGGGGCCAACGTCCTGACTTTC	CASSLEGSSGANVLTF
TRBV5-5	TRBD1	NA	14	TRBJ1-1	TGTGCCAGCAGGGGGACAGGGGGTGTCACTGAAGCTTTCTTT	CASRGTGGVTEAFF
TRBV5-1	TRBD2	NA	13	TRBJ2-7	TGCGCCAGCAGCAGGGAGGGTAACAACGAGCAGTACTTC	CASSREGNNEQYF
TRBV9	TRBD1	few	13	TRBJ2-7	TGTGCCAGCAGCGTAGCGGACAGGGGAGTGCAGTACTTC	CASSVADRGVQYF
TRBV20-1	NA	few	14	TRBJ1-5	TGCAGTGCTAGGCGTTTGGACCAGTCATGGCCCCAGCATTTT	CSARRLDQSWPQHF
TRBV7-9	TRBD1	many	12	TRBJ1-2	TGTGCCAGCAGTTATGACAGGGATGGCTACACCTTC	CASSYDRDGYTF
TRBV7-3	NA	many	13	TRBJ2-6	TGTGCCAGCAGCTTTCAGGGGGCCAACGTCCTGACTTTC	CASSFQGANVLTF
TRBV11-2	NA	NA	13	TRBJ1-1	TGTGCCAGCAGCTTTGGGACCGAGGTTGAAGCTTTCTTT	CASSFGTEVEAFF
TRBV7-2	NA	few	14	TRBJ2-2	TGTGCCAGTACCGCCGTTCGGAACACCGGGGAGCTGTTTTTT	CASTAVRNTGELFF
TRBV2	TRBD2	NA	17	TRBJ2-2	TGTGCCAGCAGGGGGACTAGCGGGAGGGCCTGGACCGGGGAGCTGTTTTTT	CASRGTSGRAWTGELFF
TRBV12-3/TRBV12-4	NA	few	15	TRBJ2-6	TGTGCCAGCCGCCGGGCGAGCCCTGGGGCCAACGTCCTGACTTTC	CASRRASPGANVLTF
TRBV7-9	NA	NA	15	TRBJ2-7	TGTGCCAGCAGCACCGCCCCAGCCCCCACTTACGAGCAGTACTTC	CASSTAPAPTYEQYF
TRBV7-9	NA	NA	13	TRBJ2-7	TGCGCCAGCAGCATCGGACTCACCTACGAGCAGTACTTC	CASSIGLTYEQYF
TRBV5-1	NA	NA	13	TRBJ1-2	TGCGCCAGCAGCTTGGATGCACTGACGGGCTACACCTTC	CASSLDALTGYTF
TRBV28	NA	few	17	TRBJ1-5	TGTGCCAGCAGTTTAAGGGCAGAGGGGCATAGCAATCAGCCCCAGCATTTT	CASSLRAEGHSNQPQHF
TRBV20-1	NA	many	14	TRBJ1-1	TGCAGTGCTCAAGCAGCACCCTTGAACACTGAAGCTTTCTTT	CSAQAAPLNTEAFF
TRBV6-6	NA	few	13	TRBJ1-1	TGTGCCAGCAGTAGACTCCCGAACACTGAAGCTTTCTTT	CASSRLPNTEAFF
TRBV12-3/TRBV12-4	NA	NA	16	TRBJ1-2	TGTGCCAGCAGTGAAGGAGGGCAGGGGCCAAACTATGGCTACACCTTC	CASSEGGQGPNYGYTF
TRBV4-1	TRBD2	few	15	TRBJ2-7	TGCGCCAGCAGCCATCAGGCTAGCGGGGGCTACGAGCAGTACTTC	CASSHQASGGYEQYF
TRBV2	NA	NA	13	TRBJ2-7	TGTGCCAGCCGAGGACGGGCAGATTCCGAGCAGTACTTC	CASRGRADSEQYF
TRBV15	NA	once	16	TRBJ2-7	TGTGCCACCAGCAGAGATCCTGCCGACAGCTCCTACGAGCAGTACTTC	CATSRDPADSSYEQYF